These 3 T cell receptor beta chains share one sample of origin, sequenced in a study of early T cells in non-severe SARS-CoV-2 infection. TCRdb analysed the 5' RACE reads with MiXCR anew, one entry per CDR3 protein. The data contain tens of thousands of distinct CDR3 sequences, roughly 9.9% of them singletons. What was sequenced was whole blood. These receptors were taken from an adult who was a healthcare worker with PCR-confirmed SARS-CoV-2 infection or an uninfected control (not recorded which).

Many counts were recorded for this clonotype. The chain combines TRBV9 with TRBJ2-7, with 9 bases that match TRBD1. This CDR3 spans 18 amino acids. V was pared by 0 bases and J by 6 bases, with 16 bases of the junction left unmatched. Germline V gene sequence: CDR1 SGDLS, CDR2 YYNGEE. The CDR3 spells CASSVDPRGQGELGEQYF. For the CDR3, the DNA is TGTGCCAGCAGCGTAGATCCGAGGGGACAGGGAGAGTTGGGCGAGCAGTACTTC.

This clonotype occurred many times. V and J are TRBV5-6 and TRBJ1-4; D uncertain. The germline CDR1 and CDR2 sequences are SGHDT and YYEEEE. The V and J ends lost 3 bases and 4 bases respectively, with 16 bases between them. CDR3 length equals 16 residues. DNA for the CDR3: TGTGCCAGCAGCTCTCCGGGCCCGACCTATAATGAAAAACTGTTTTTT. The encoded protein is CASSSPGPTYNEKLFF.

On this clonotype itself: A much larger clone lies one base from this, so it may be a read error. This chain connects TRBV7-6 to TRBJ2-7; 9 bases are a match to TRBD2. V lost 2 bases, J lost 5 bases, and 4 bases stayed unmatched. CDR1 is SGHVS, CDR2 FNYEAQ, per germline. The CDR3 runs to 14 residues. The CDR3 DNA sequence: TGTGCCAGCAGCTTACTAGCGGGGAAAGACGAGCAGTACTTC. As protein: CASSLLAGKDEQYF.